This T cell receptor (beta chain) was identified in a study of blood T cell repertoires in COVID-19. Study-level information: PBMCs, B-cell-depleted T cells, or T cells provided the cDNA or gDNA that made up the material.

Method: immunoSEQ multiplex PCR; TCRdb's copy keeps in-frame clones and lacks some. The sample includes approximately 250,000 clones, 70% to 90% of them seen just once. Seattle's enrolled individuals joined amid active infection and were then monitored longitudinally. The length of the CDR3 is 14 residues. Germline-derived CDR1 and CDR2 are KGHSH and LQKENI. V shed 6 bases and J 0 bases; nucleotides not matched to a gene: 4. The sample consisted of peripheral blood. The chain is built from TRBV18 and TRBJ2-7, with 8 bases fitting TRBD1. This TCR came from a woman between 55 and 75 years old with COVID-19, enrolled during active disease. DNA of the CDR3: TGTGCCAGCTCGCGGACAGGGAGCTCCTACGAGCAGTACTTC. It is translated as CASSRTGSSYEQYF. Full variable domain (missing parts from reference TRBV18 and TRBJ2-7): NAGVMQNPRHLVRRRGQEARLRCSPMKGHSHVYWYRQLPEEGLKFMVYLQKENIIDESGMPKERFSAEFPKEGPSILRIQQVVRGDSAAYFCASSRTGSSYEQYFGPGTRLTVT.